This T cell receptor (beta chain) originates from a study of regulatory T cells in long-lasting Graves disease. This clonotype was observed at least ten times. Germline trimming cut 6 bases from V and 4 bases from J; bases unmatched to any gene: 14. CDR3 size: 17 residues. The time point is: persistent/refractory GD, antithyroid drugs over 5 years with positive TRAb. PBMCs provided the RNA from which the TCR library was made. Investigators prepared the TCR beta libraries by applying iRepertoire HTBI primers and Arm-PCR of CDR3 regions. One entry per CDR3 protein, called by TCRdb with MiXCR from the multiplex PCR reads. This table holds approximately 400,000 distinct CDR3 sequences, around 21% found once.

The clonotype was recovered from a female donor with Graves disease. This material consisted of peripheral blood mononuclear cells (PBMCs), taken when the disease was refractory, from a patient treated with antithyroid drugs. The J gene is TRBJ2-2, the V gene TRBV12-3 or TRBV12-4; 7 bases align to TRBD1. The CDR3 reads CASRGVVRGPVTGELFF. CDR3 bases: TGTGCCAGCAGGGGGGTGGTGAGGGGGCCAGTCACCGGGGAGCTGTTTTTT.